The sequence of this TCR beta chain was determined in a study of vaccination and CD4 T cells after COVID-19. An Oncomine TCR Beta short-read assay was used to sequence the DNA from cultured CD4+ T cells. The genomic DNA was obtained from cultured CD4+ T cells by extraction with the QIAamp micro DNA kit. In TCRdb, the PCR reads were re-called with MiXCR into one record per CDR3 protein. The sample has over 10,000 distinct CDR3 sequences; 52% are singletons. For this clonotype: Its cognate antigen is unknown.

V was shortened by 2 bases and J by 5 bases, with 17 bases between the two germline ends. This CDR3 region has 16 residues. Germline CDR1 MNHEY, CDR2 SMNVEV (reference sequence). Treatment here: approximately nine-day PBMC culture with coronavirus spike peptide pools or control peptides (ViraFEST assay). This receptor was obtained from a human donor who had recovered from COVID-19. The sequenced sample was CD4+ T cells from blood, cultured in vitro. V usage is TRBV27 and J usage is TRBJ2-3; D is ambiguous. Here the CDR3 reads CASSLRYPTGGDTQYF. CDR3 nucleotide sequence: TGTGCCAGCAGTTTACGCTACCCAACGGGTGGAGATACGCAGTATTTT.